This T cell receptor (beta chain) was captured by sequencing in a study of molecular identifiers for immune sequencing clone quantification. Germline V lookup: CDR1 GTSNPN, CDR2 SVGIG (reference sequence). This CDR3 is built from 14 residues. V dropped 1 base and J dropped 5; count of bases not matched to a gene: 3. Naive CD8 T cells were FACS-sorted by CD8+CD4-CCR7+CD45RA+ markers. Methods described previously were used for bulk TCR libraries, and listed TCR primers were applied. TCRdb re-called the PCR reads through MiXCR, storing one row per CDR3 protein. The data hold 85,000 to 100,000 distinct CDR3 sequences, with roughly a quarter observed a single time. This clonotype was seen repeatedly, ten times or more. What it binds is unknown. Findings and caveats of the study: Over 99% of effector molecules, but under 1% in naive cells, were held by clones with more than 20 RNA copies.

The chain links TRBV30 to TRBJ2-2, with 8 nucleotides matching TRBD2. Sequencing used naive CD8+ T cells from blood, with Jurkat cell RNA spiked in. The subset here: FACS-sorted CD8+CD4-CCR7+CD45RA+ naive T cells. This TCR was recovered from a human donor in good health. Some libraries in this study had Jurkat cell RNA spiked in. The CDR3 DNA is TGTGCCTGGAGTGGAGCGGGAGCAACCGGGGAGCTGTTTTTT. Translating it yields CAWSGAGATGELFF.